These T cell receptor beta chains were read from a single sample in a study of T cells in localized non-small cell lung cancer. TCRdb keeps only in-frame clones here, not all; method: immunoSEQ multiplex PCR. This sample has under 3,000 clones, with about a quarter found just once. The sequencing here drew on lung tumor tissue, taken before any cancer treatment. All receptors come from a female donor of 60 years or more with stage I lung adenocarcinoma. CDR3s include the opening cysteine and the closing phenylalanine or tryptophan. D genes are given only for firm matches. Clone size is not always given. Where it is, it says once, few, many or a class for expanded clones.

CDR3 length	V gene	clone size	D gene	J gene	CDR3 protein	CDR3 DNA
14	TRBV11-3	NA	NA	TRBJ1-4	CASHKPGWGEKLFF	TGTGCCAGCCATAAACCAGGTTGGGGCGAAAAACTGTTTTTT
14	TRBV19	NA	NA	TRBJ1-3	CASARGQTGNTIYF	TGTGCCAGTGCCCGGGGTCAGACTGGAAACACCATATATTTT
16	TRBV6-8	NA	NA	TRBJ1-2	CASSYFKGRENYGYTF	TGTGCCAGCAGTTACTTCAAGGGCAGGGAAAACTATGGCTACACCTTC
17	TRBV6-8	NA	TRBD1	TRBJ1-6	CASSARDRGSYNSPLHF	TGTGCCAGCAGTGCCCGGGACAGGGGTTCCTATAATTCACCCCTCCACTTT
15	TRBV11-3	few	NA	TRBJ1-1	CASSPPPGLDTEAFF	TGTGCCAGCAGCCCCCCCCCGGGACTCGACACTGAAGCTTTCTTT
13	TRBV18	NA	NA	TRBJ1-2	CASSPGEDYGYTF	TGTGCCAGCTCACCAGGGGAGGACTATGGCTACACCTTC
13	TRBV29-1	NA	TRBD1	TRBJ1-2	CSAPGTGYYGYTF	TGCAGCGCCCCCGGGACAGGGTACTATGGCTACACCTTC
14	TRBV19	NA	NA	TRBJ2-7	CASSIEQESGEQYF	TGTGCCAGTAGTATAGAACAGGAATCCGGGGAGCAGTACTTC
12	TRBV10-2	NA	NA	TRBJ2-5	CASSWSQETQYF	TGCGCCAGCAGTTGGAGTCAAGAGACCCAGTACTTC
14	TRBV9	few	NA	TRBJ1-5	CASSVDLSNQPQHF	TGTGCCAGCAGCGTAGATTTGTCCAATCAGCCCCAGCATTTT
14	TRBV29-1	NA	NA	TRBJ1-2	CSVPDTGINYGYTF	TGCAGCGTGCCCGACACCGGGATAAACTATGGCTACACCTTC
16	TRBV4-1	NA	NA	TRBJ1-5	CASSQEPAAANQPQHF	TGCGCCAGCAGCCAAGAACCGGCGGCAGCAAATCAGCCCCAGCATTTT
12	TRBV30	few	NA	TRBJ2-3	CAWSVLADTQYF	TGTGCCTGGAGTGTACTGGCAGATACGCAGTATTTT
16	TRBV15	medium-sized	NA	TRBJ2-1	CATSRVPTMEDNEQFF	TGTGCCACCAGCAGAGTCCCCACTATGGAGGACAATGAGCAGTTCTTC
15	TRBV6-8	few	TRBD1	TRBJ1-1	CASSARGLGNTEAFF	TGTGCCAGCAGTGCCAGGGGGTTGGGGAACACTGAAGCTTTCTTT
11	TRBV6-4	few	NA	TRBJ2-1	CASTLMEEQFF	TGTGCCAGCACCCTAATGGAGGAGCAGTTCTTC
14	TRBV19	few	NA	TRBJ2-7	CASSTTAFSSEQYF	TGTGCCAGTAGCACGACTGCCTTCTCATCCGAGCAGTACTTC
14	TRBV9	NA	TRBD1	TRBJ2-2	CASSVDRDTGELFF	TGTGCCAGCAGTGTGGACAGGGACACCGGGGAGCTGTTTTTT
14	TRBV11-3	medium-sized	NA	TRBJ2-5	CASSLVAVKETQYF	TGTGCCAGCAGCTTGGTGGCAGTAAAAGAGACCCAGTACTTC
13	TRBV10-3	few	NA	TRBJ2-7	CASRRRSGYEQYF	TGTGCCAGCCGGCGGCGAAGTGGCTACGAGCAGTACTTC
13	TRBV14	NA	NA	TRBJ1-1	CASSQQVNTEAFF	TGTGCCAGCAGCCAACAGGTAAACACTGAAGCTTTCTTT
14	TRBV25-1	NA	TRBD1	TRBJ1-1	CASSYGQANTEAFF	TGTGCCAGCAGTTACGGACAGGCAAACACTGAAGCTTTCTTT
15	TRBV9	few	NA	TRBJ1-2	CASSEARTALIGYTF	TGTGCCAGCAGTGAAGCGAGGACAGCCCTAATTGGCTACACCTTC
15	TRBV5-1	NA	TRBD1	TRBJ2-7	CASSLTDRGDHEQYF	TGCGCCAGCAGCTTGACGGACAGGGGTGACCACGAGCAGTACTTC
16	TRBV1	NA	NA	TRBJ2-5	CASSHWQGEDRETQYF	TGCGCCAGCAGCCACTGGCAGGGGGAAGATAGAGAGACCCAGTACTTC
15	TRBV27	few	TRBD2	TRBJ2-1	CASSSRASGGLEQFF	TGTGCCAGCAGTTCCCGGGCTAGCGGGGGACTTGAGCAGTTCTTC
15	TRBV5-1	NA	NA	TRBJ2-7	CASSLVQGNGYEQYF	TGCGCCAGCAGCTTGGTACAGGGCAACGGCTACGAGCAGTACTTC
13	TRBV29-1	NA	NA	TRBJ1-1	CSVEASSGTEAFF	TGCAGCGTTGAAGCATCGTCGGGAACTGAAGCTTTCTTT
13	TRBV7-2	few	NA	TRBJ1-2	CASSLAAGGSYTF	TGTGCCAGCAGCTTAGCTGCGGGGGGGAGCTACACCTTC
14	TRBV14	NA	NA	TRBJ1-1	CASSQRGGTGEAFF	TGTGCCAGCAGTCAAAGGGGCGGGACTGGCGAAGCTTTCTTT
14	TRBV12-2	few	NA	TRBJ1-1	CASPTDRVITEAFF	TGTGCCAGTCCGACCGACAGGGTCATCACTGAAGCTTTCTTT
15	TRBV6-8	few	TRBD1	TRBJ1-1	CASSHKDRGTTEAFF	TGTGCCAGCAGTCATAAAGACAGGGGGACCACTGAAGCTTTCTTT
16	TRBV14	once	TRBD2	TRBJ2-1	CASSQMGLADYNEQFF	TGTGCCAGCAGCCAGATGGGGCTAGCGGATTACAATGAGCAGTTCTTC
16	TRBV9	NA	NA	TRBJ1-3	CASSAGRGGYRNTIYF	TGTGCCAGCAGCGCTGGTCGGGGGGGATACAGAAACACCATATATTTT